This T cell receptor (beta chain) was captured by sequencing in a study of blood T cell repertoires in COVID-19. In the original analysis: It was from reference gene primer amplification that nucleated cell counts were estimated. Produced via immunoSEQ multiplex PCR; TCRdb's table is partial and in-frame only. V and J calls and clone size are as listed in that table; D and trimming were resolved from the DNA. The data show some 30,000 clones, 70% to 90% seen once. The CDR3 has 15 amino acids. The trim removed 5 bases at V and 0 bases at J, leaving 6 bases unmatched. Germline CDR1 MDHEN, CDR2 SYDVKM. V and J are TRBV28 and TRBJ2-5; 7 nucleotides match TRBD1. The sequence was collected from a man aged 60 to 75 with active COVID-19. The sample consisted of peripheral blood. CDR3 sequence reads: CASSQGQLNQETQYF. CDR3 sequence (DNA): TGTGCCAGCAGTCAGGGACAGCTAAACCAAGAGACCCAGTACTTC.